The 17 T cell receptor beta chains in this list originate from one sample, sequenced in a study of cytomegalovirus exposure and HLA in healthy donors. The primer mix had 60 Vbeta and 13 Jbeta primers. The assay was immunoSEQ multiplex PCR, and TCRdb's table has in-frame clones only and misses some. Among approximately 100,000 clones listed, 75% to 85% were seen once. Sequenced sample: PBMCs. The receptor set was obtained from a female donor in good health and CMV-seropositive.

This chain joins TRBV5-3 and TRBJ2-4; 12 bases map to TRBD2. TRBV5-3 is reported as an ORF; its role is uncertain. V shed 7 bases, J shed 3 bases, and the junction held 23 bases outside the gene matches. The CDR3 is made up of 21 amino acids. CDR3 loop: CARARGRGGLAGLSGKNIQYF. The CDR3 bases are TGTGCCAGAGCCCGGGGACGGGGGGGACTAGCGGGCTTGTCGGGCAAAAACATTCAGTACTTC.

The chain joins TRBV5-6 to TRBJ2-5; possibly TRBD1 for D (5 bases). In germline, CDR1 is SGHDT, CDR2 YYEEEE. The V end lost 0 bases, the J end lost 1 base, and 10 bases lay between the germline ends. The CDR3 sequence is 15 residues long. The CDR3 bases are TGTGCCAGCAGCTTGGTTGGCAGGGCCCAAGAGACCCAGTACTTC. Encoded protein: CASSLVGRAQETQYF.

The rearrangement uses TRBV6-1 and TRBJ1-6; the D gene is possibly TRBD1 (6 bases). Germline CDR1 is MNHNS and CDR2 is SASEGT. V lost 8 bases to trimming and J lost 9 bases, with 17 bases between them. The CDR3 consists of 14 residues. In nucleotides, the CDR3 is TGTGCCAGCTCCTCGGGGGGGGGCATTTCACCCCTCCACTTT. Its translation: CASSSGGGISPLHF.

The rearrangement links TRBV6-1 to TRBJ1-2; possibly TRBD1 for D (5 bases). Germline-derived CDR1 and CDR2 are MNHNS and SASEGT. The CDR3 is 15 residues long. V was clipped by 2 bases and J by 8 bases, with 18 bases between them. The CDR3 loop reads CASSEWSPSGGGYTF. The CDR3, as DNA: TGTGCCAGCAGTGAATGGTCACCCTCGGGGGGAGGCTACACCTTC.

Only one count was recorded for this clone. CDR3 bases: TGTGCCAGCAGTTTCTCGACAGGGCCGCCCTACGAGCAGTACTTC. Its protein product is CASSFSTGPPYEQYF. The chain has TRBV27 and TRBJ2-7; 7 positions match TRBD1. V was pared by 3 bases and J by 2 bases, with 7 bases of the junction left unmatched. Per the germline V gene, CDR1 is MNHEY and CDR2 is SMNVEV (reference sequence). The CDR3 has 15 residues.

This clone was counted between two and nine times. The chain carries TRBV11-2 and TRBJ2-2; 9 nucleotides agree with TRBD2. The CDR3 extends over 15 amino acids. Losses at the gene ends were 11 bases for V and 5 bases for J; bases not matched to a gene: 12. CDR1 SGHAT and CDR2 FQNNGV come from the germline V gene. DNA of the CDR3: TGTGCCGTCCTCGGGACTAGCCTTATAACCGGGGAGCTGTTTTTT. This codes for CAVLGTSLITGELFF. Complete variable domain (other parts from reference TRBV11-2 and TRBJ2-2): EAGVAQSPRYKIIEKRQSVAFWCNPISGHATLYWYQQILGQGPKLLIQFQNNGVVDDSQLPKDRFSAERLKGVDSTLKIQPAKLEDSAVYLCAVLGTSLITGELFFGEGSRLTVL.

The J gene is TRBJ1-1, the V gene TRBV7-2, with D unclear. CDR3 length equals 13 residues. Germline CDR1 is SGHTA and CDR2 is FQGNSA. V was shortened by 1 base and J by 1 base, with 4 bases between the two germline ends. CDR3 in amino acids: CASSLGRNTEAFF. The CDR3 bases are TGTGCCAGCAGCTTAGGCAGGAACACTGAAGCTTTCTTT.

This CDR3 reads CASSSSATNYGYTF. CDR3 nucleotide sequence: TGTGCCAGCAGCTCCAGCGCGACTAACTATGGCTACACCTTC. The chain is built from TRBV7-2 and TRBJ1-2; no reliable D call. Looked up from germline, CDR1 is SGHTA and CDR2 is FQGNSA. This CDR3 has 14 amino acids. Trimming left V 4 bases short and J 0 bases short, with 9 bases between.

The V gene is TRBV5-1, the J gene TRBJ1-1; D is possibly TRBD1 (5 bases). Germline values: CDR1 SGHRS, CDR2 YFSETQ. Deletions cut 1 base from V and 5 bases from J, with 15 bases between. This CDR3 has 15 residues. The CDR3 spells CASSLTIQGGTEAFF. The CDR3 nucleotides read TGCGCCAGCAGCTTGACCATTCAGGGAGGGACTGAAGCTTTCTTT.

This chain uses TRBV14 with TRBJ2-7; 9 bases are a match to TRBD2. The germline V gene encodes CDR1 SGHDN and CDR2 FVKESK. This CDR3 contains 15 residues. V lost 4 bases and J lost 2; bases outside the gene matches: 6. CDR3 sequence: CASSLERGATYEQYF. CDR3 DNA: TGTGCCAGCAGCCTTGAGCGGGGGGCCACCTACGAGCAGTACTTC.

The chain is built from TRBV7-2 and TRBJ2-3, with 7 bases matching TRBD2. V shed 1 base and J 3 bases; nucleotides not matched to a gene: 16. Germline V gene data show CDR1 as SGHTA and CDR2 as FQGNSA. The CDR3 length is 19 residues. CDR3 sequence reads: CASSLGWAGRAAVTDTQYF. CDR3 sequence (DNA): TGTGCCAGCAGCTTAGGGTGGGCGGGGAGGGCGGCGGTAACAGATACGCAGTATTTT.

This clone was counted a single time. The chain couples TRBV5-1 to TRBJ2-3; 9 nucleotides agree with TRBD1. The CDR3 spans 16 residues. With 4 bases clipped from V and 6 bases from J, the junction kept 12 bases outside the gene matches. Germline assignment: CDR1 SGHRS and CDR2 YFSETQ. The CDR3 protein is CASSNLPGQGVDTQYF. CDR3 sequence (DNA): TGCGCCAGCAGCAACTTGCCGGGACAGGGAGTTGATACGCAGTATTTT.

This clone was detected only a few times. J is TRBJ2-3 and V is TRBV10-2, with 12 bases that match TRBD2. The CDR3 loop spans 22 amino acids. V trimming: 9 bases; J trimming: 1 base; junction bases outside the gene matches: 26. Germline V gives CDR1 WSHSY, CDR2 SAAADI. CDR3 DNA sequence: TGCGCCAGTACGCCGCCACTCTCGGGACTAGCGGGCCCCCCGCGGGGCACAGATACGCAGTATTTT. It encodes CASTPPLSGLAGPPRGTDTQYF.

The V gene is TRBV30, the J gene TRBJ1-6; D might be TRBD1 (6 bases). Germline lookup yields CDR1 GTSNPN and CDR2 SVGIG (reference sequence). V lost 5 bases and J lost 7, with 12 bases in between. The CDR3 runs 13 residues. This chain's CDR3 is CAWGRDTNSPLHF. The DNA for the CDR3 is TGTGCCTGGGGCCGGGACACCAATTCACCCCTCCACTTT.

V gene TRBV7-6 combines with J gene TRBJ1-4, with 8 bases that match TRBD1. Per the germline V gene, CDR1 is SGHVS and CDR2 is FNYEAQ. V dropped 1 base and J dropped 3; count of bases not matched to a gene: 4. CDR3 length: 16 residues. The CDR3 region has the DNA TGTGCCAGCAGCTTAGGACCGACAGGGGCTAATGAAAAACTGTTTTTT. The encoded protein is CASSLGPTGANEKLFF.

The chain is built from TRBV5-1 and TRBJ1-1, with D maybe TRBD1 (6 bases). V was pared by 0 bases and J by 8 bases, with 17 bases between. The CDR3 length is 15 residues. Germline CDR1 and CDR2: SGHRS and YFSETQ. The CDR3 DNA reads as TGCGCCAGCAGCTTGGGAGGGTGGGGGGGCGAGGAAGCTTTCTTT. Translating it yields CASSLGGWGGEEAFF.

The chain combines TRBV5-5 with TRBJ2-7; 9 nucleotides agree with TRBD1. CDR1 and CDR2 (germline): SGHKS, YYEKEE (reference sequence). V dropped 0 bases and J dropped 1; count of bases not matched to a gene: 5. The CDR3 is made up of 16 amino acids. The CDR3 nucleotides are TGTGCCAGCAGCTTGGAGGCACAGGGGGCGTCCTACGAGCAGTACTTC. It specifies CASSLEAQGASYEQYF.